Following are 28 T cell receptor beta chains from one sample sequenced in a study of cytomegalovirus exposure and HLA in healthy donors. PCR amplification relied on 60 Vbeta primers (plus 13 Jbeta primers). This table comes from immunoSEQ multiplex PCR, and its TCRdb copy is limited to in-frame clones, with some not included. The sample carries around 110,000 clones, more than 75% recorded once. The source material was PBMCs. The receptors were sampled from a woman between 50 and 59 years old in good health and CMV-seropositive.

V gene TRBV5-6 combines with J gene TRBJ1-2, with D tentatively TRBD1 (5 bases). Between the trimmed V and J ends, which lost 0 bases and 8 bases, there was a span of 11 bases. Germline-derived CDR1 and CDR2 are SGHDT and YYEEEE. This CDR3 has 13 amino acids. The CDR3 protein is CASSLGPGDGYTF. The CDR3 nucleotides are TGTGCCAGCAGCTTGGGTCCGGGGGACGGCTACACCTTC.

The rearrangement links TRBV19 to TRBJ1-6; no reliable D call. CDR3 length equals 13 residues. V shed 5 bases and J shed 11 bases, with 13 bases lying between them. Germline CDR1 is LNHDA and CDR2 is SQIVND (reference sequence). The CDR3 region has the DNA TGTGCCAGTAGTCCGCGGGCCGGAGCACCCCTCCACTTT. It codes for CASSPRAGAPLHF.

The J gene is TRBJ1-2, the V gene TRBV7-2; 7 nucleotides agree with TRBD1. CDR3 length: 13 amino acids. Per germline, CDR1 SGHTA and CDR2 FQGNSA. The V and J ends lost 5 bases and 8 bases, in that order; junction bases with no gene match: 8. This CDR3 is CASSRNRGRGYTF. The CDR3 nucleotides are TGTGCCAGCAGCCGAAACAGGGGTAGGGGCTACACCTTC. The full variable domain, its missing parts supplied by reference TRBV7-2 and TRBJ1-2, is GAGVSQSPSNKVTEKGKDVELRCDPISGHTALYWYRQSLGQGLEFLIYFQGNSAPDKSGLPSDRFSAERTGGSVSTLTIQRTQQEDSAVYLCASSRNRGRGYTFGSGTRLTVV.

This chain links TRBV28 with TRBJ1-2; perhaps TRBD1 as D (6 bases). Per the germline V gene, CDR1 is MDHEN and CDR2 is SYDVKM. There are 12 residues in the CDR3. V lost 6 bases and J 6 bases, leaving 11 bases between the germline ends. This CDR3 reads CASRRTEDGYTF. For the CDR3, the DNA is TGTGCCAGCAGGCGGACAGAGGATGGCTACACCTTC.

V gene TRBV5-1 combines with J gene TRBJ1-4, with TRBD1 matching over 10 bases. There are 16 residues in the CDR3. J was trimmed by 0 bases and V by 3 bases; bases with no gene match: 2. Germline-derived CDR1 and CDR2 are SGHRS and YFSETQ. The CDR3 sequence: CASSWTGGATNEKLFF. The CDR3, as DNA: TGCGCCAGCAGCTGGACAGGGGGTGCAACTAATGAAAAACTGTTTTTT.

This clone occurred a few times. This sequence joins TRBV7-2 and TRBJ1-4, with D unclear. The CDR3 sequence is 15 residues long. Germline V gene sequence: CDR1 SGHTA, CDR2 FQGNSA. The germline V and J ends were trimmed by 5 bases and 8 bases, with 18 bases remaining between them. In nucleotides, the CDR3 is TGTGCCAGCAGCCCTCCGGGAGCCACGGGAGAAAAACTGTTTTTT. Encoded protein: CASSPPGATGEKLFF.

The chain employs TRBV28 and TRBJ2-2, with D uncertain. Trimming took 2 bases from V and 5 from J, leaving 12 bases between them. This CDR3 has 15 amino acids. Looked up from germline, CDR1 is MDHEN and CDR2 is SYDVKM. For the CDR3, the DNA is TGTGCCAGCAGTTTACAGGTCGGCAAGACCGGGGAGCTGTTTTTT. It is translated as CASSLQVGKTGELFF.

This clone was recorded a few times. The chain employs TRBV7-6 and TRBJ1-1; D is unresolved. With 2 bases removed from V and 5 bases from J, the gap between germline ends came to 15 bases. Germline CDR1 and CDR2: SGHVS and FNYEAQ. The CDR3 spans 15 residues. In DNA form, the CDR3 reads TGTGCCAGCAGCTTACGACCGGGTGGAGAAACTGAAGCTTTCTTT. Amino acids: CASSLRPGGETEAFF.

The chain employs TRBV30 and TRBJ1-1, with a weak D call TRBD1 (5 bases). This CDR3 spans 15 amino acids. Germline assignment: CDR1 GTSNPN and CDR2 SVGIG (reference sequence). Deletions cut 4 bases from V and 1 base from J, with 16 bases between. The CDR3 nucleotides read TGTGCCTGGACCCGGGACTCAGGAAGGAACACTGAAGCTTTCTTT. This gives the protein CAWTRDSGRNTEAFF.

The chain recombines TRBV4-1 with TRBJ2-5; 8 positions match TRBD1. The DNA end is a closer match to TRBJ2-7, so the J assignment may be wrong. CDR1 and CDR2 from the germline V gene are MGHRA and YSYEKL. CDR3 size: 15 residues. The CDR3 is CASSLRTGSVYEQYF. CDR3 bases: TGCGCCAGCAGCCTAAGGACAGGGAGCGTCTACGAGCAGTACTTC.

This clone was observed a handful of times. The chain couples TRBV4-1 to TRBJ2-7, with unresolved D. Germline CDR1 MGHRA, CDR2 YSYEKL. The CDR3 has 16 residues. V was cut by 1 base and J by 3 bases, with 16 bases left in between. CDR3 in DNA: TGCGCCAGCAGCCAAGTGTGGCCCCTAGAGGTCTACGAGCAGTACTTC. Translating it yields CASSQVWPLEVYEQYF.

This rearrangement joins TRBV5-1 to TRBJ2-7, with D perhaps TRBD2 (6 bases). The CDR3 length is 13 residues. Germline values: CDR1 SGHRS, CDR2 YFSETQ. Deletions cut 2 bases from V and 5 bases from J, with 11 bases between. The CDR3 loop reads CASSLLREDEQYF. The CDR3 nucleotides are TGCGCCAGCAGCTTATTAAGGGAGGACGAGCAGTACTTC.

This rearrangement joins TRBV4-3 to TRBJ1-1; D gene unclear. Trimming cost V 3 bases and J 4 bases, with 12 bases left between them. Per germline, CDR1 LGHNA and CDR2 YSLEER. The CDR3 runs 14 residues. For the CDR3, the DNA is TGCGCCAGCAGCCATGTCGACAAGTCCACTGAAGCTTTCTTT. Its protein product is CASSHVDKSTEAFF.

This chain links TRBV13 with TRBJ2-1, with TRBD2 matching over 10 bases. V gave up 1 base and J gave up 7 bases; unmatched junction bases: 4. Looked up from germline, CDR1 is PRHDT and CDR2 is FYEKMQ (reference sequence). The CDR3 contains 15 residues. CDR3 region: CASSLDSGGANEQFF. CDR3 bases: TGTGCCAGCAGCTTAGACAGCGGGGGGGCAAATGAGCAGTTCTTC.

CDR3 in DNA: TGTGCCAGCTCACCAGCGGGGGGCGGCGGAAAGTACGAGCAGTACTTC. Protein sequence: CASSPAGGGGKYEQYF. The chain carries TRBV18 and TRBJ2-7; 8 nucleotides match TRBD2. The V segment lost 2 bases and the J segment 4 bases; nucleotides outside the gene matches: 10. Germline CDR1 is KGHSH and CDR2 is LQKENI. The CDR3 has 16 amino acids.

J is TRBJ2-5 and V is TRBV18; a possible D gene is TRBD1 (6 bases). The assigned J gene may be wrong: the sequence end matches TRBJ2-7 better. Germline V gene lookup returns CDR1 KGHSH and CDR2 LQKENI. CDR3 size: 14 residues. CDR3 bases: TGTGCCAGCTCATGGGGGCAATTCGGGTACGAGCAGTACTTC. Residues: CASSWGQFGYEQYF.

J is TRBJ2-5 and V is TRBV7-9; no definite D call. The end of the DNA is better explained by TRBJ2-7, so the J call may be wrong. There are 15 residues in the CDR3. Germline V CDR1 and CDR2: SEHNR, FQNEAQ (reference sequence). CDR3 region: CASSSAPPTVYEQYF. The CDR3, as DNA: TGTGCCAGCAGCTCTGCCCCGCCCACCGTCTACGAGCAGTACTTC.

The chain uses TRBV5-1 and TRBJ2-7; TRBD1 aligns across 9 bases. The V gene's germline CDR1 is SGHRS and CDR2 YFSETQ. V gave up 4 bases and J gave up 3 bases; unmatched junction bases: 14. The CDR3 sequence is 17 residues long. CDR3 DNA sequence: TGCGCCAGCAGCCGTGAGACAGGGGGGATAAGAAACTACGAGCAGTACTTC. Translated: CASSRETGGIRNYEQYF.

The V call is TRBV6-6, the J call TRBJ2-3, with D possibly matching TRBD1 (7 bases). The V and J ends lost 2 bases and 8 bases respectively, with 14 bases between them. The germline V gene encodes CDR1 MNHNY and CDR2 SVGAGI (reference sequence). The length of the CDR3 is 14 residues. CDR3 loop: CASSYPQGGFTQYF. The CDR3 DNA reads as TGTGCCAGCAGTTACCCGCAGGGGGGTTTTACGCAGTATTTT.

The chain links TRBV4-2 to TRBJ2-3, with a weak D call TRBD2 (7 bases). The V gene lost 2 bases and the J gene lost 0 bases, with 15 bases spanning the gap. The CDR3 length is 17 residues. Germline CDR1 reads LGHNA; CDR2 reads YNFKEQ. The CDR3 spells CASSQKGGGGSTDTQYF. The CDR3 nucleotides are TGTGCCAGCAGCCAAAAAGGAGGGGGGGGGAGCACAGATACGCAGTATTTT.

The chain is built from TRBV5-6 and TRBJ2-2; perhaps TRBD1 as D (6 bases). Between the trimmed V and J ends, which lost 3 bases and 7 bases, there was a span of 16 bases. CDR3 length: 15 amino acids. Per germline, CDR1 SGHDT and CDR2 YYEEEE. The chain's CDR3 is CASSSQGSFNGELFF. As DNA, the CDR3 is TGTGCCAGCAGCTCACAGGGAAGTTTTAACGGGGAGCTGTTTTTT.

This clone was recorded once. V usage is TRBV7-3 and J usage is TRBJ2-1; 16 bases are a match to TRBD2. The J segment lost 2 bases and the V segment lost 5 bases, leaving 9 bases of the junction unmatched. There are 19 residues in the CDR3. Germline CDR1 SGHTA, CDR2 FQGTGA. As DNA, the CDR3 is TGTGCCAGCAGCCCCTCTTTAGGGACTAGCGGGGGGGCCTACAATGAGCAGTTCTTC. This encodes CASSPSLGTSGGAYNEQFF. Complete variable domain (other parts from reference TRBV7-3 and TRBJ2-1): GAGVSQTPSNKVTEKGKYVELRCDPISGHTALYWYRQSLGQGPEFLIYFQGTGAADDSGLPNDRFFAVRPEGSVSTLKIQRTERGDSAVYLCASSPSLGTSGGAYNEQFFGPGTRLTVL.

In DNA form, the CDR3 reads TGTGCCATCAGCCCTACTGGACAGGGGACAGTCCCATTTCCCCGGAACTATGGCTACACCTTC. This encodes CAISPTGQGTVPFPRNYGYTF. The chain carries TRBV10-3 and TRBJ1-2, with TRBD1 matching over 9 bases. The CDR3 loop spans 21 amino acids. Germline loops: CDR1 ENHRY, CDR2 SYGVKD. J was trimmed by 2 bases and V by 6 bases; bases with no gene match: 25.

The CDR3 loop is CASSSGGGYTF. The DNA of the CDR3 is TGTGCCAGCAGTTCTGGCGGGGGCTACACCTTC. This chain uses TRBV28 with TRBJ1-2; unclear D gene. The CDR3 consists of 11 residues. Trimming took 4 bases from V and 8 from J, leaving 8 bases between them. From germline, CDR1 is MDHEN and CDR2 SYDVKM.

For this clone: The junction does not match germline at one end; this may be a read error. The chain recombines TRBV19 with TRBJ1-2; 8 bases line up with TRBD1. CDR1 is LNHDA and CDR2 is SQIVND in the germline V gene (reference sequence). The CDR3 contains 15 residues. The CDR3 region has the DNA TGTGCCAGTAGTATACACCGACAGGGGTTCTATGGCTGCACCTTC. Its translation is CASSIHRQGFYGCTF.

This clone has just a few counts. J is TRBJ1-4 and V is TRBV27, with D possibly matching TRBD1 (6 bases). The V end was cut by 3 bases, the J end by 5 bases, with 28 bases between. Per germline, CDR1 MNHEY and CDR2 SMNVEV (reference sequence). The CDR3 covers 20 residues. The CDR3 spells CASSFFSWAGVDQVNEKLFF. In DNA form, the CDR3 reads TGTGCCAGCAGTTTTTTCTCCTGGGCAGGGGTAGACCAGGTAAATGAAAAACTGTTTTTT.

In nucleotides, the CDR3 is TGTGCCAGCACCTCAGGCCACTCTTTAAACACCGGGGAGCTGTTTTTT. Its protein product is CASTSGHSLNTGELFF. The V gene is TRBV9, the J gene TRBJ2-2; D gene ambiguous. The CDR3 consists of 16 residues. The V gene's germline CDR1 is SGDLS and CDR2 YYNGEE. Trimming left V 6 bases short and J 2 bases short, with 17 bases between.

This chain uses TRBV2 with TRBJ2-7; 9 bases are shared with TRBD1. The CDR3 totals 15 residues. V was clipped by 5 bases and J by 5 bases; unmatched bases: 10. CDR1 is SNHLY and CDR2 is FYNNEI in the germline V gene. This CDR3 is CASSRLDRGFDEQYF. In nucleotides, the CDR3 is TGTGCCAGCAGTCGGCTGGACAGGGGTTTCGACGAGCAGTACTTC.